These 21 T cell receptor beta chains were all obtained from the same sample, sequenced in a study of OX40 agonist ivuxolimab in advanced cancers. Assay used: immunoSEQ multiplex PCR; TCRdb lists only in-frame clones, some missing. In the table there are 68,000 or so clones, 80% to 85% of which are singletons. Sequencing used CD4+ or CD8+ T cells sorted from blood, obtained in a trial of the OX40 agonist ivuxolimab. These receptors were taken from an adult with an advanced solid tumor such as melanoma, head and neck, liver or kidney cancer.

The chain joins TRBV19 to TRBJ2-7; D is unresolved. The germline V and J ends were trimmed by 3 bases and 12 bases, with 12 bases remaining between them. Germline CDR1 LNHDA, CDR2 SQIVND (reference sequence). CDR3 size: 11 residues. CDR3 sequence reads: CASSMPSVRYF. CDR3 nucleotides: TGTGCCAGTAGTATGCCGAGTGTGAGGTACTTC.

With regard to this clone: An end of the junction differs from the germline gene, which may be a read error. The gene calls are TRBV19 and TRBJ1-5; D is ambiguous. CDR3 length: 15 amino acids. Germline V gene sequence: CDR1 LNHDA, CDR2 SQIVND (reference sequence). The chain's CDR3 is CASSIGRWSNQPQHF. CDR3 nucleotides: TGTGCCAGTAGCATAGGGAGGTGGAGCAATCAGCCCCAGCATTTT.

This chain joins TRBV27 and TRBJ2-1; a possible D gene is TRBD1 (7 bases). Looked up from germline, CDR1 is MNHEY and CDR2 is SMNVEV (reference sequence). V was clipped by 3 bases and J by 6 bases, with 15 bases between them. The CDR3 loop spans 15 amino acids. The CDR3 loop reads CASSFAGQPTNEQFF. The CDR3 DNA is TGTGCCAGCAGTTTTGCGGGACAGCCTACCAATGAGCAGTTCTTC.

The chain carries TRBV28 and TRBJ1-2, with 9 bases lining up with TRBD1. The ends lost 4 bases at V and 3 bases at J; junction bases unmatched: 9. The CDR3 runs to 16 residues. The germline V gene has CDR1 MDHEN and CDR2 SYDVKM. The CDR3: CASSSHSGQGHYGYTF. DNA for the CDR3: TGTGCCAGCAGTTCCCACTCGGGACAGGGACACTATGGCTACACCTTC.

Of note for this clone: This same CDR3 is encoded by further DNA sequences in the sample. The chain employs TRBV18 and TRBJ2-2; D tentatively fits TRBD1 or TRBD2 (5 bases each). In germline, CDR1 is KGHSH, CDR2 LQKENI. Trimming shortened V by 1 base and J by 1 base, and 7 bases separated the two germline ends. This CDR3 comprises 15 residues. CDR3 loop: CASSPLGGNTGELFF. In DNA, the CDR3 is TGTGCCAGCTCACCACTTGGGGGGAACACCGGGGAGCTGTTTTTT. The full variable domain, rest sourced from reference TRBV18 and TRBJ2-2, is NAGVMQNPRHLVRRRGQEARLRCSPMKGHSHVYWYRQLPEEGLKFMVYLQKENIIDESGMPKERFSAEFPKEGPSILRIQQVVRGDSAAYFCASSPLGGNTGELFFGEGSRLTVL.

CDR3 residues: CAISDAGLAGFYNEQFF. Here the CDR3 DNA reads TGTGCCATCAGTGACGCGGGACTAGCGGGATTCTACAATGAGCAGTTCTTC. The chain has TRBV10-3 and TRBJ2-1; 13 nucleotides match TRBD2. The junction had 5 bases not matched to a gene; V was cut back by 3 bases and J by 3 bases. CDR3 length: 17 residues. Germline V gene lookup returns CDR1 ENHRY and CDR2 SYGVKD.

The CDR3 loop is CASSLVRSYEQYV. The CDR3 DNA is TGTGCCAGCAGCTTAGTCCGATCCTACGAGCAGTACGTC. This sequence joins TRBV7-2 and TRBJ2-7; D is ambiguous. V lost 1 base to trimming and J lost 1 base, with 5 bases between them. This CDR3 region has 13 residues. CDR1 is SGHTA, CDR2 FQGNSA, per germline.

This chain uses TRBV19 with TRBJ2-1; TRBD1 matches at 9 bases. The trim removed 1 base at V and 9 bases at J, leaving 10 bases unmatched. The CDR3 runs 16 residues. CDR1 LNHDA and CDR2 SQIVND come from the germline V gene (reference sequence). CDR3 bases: TGTGCCAGTAGTATAGGGACCGGGACAGGGAGGACTGAGCAGTTCTTC. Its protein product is CASSIGTGTGRTEQFF.

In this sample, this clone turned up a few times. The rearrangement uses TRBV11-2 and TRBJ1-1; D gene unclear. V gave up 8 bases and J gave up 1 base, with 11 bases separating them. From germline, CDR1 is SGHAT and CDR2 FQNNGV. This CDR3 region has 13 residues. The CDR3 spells CASVSLGNTEAFF. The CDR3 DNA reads TGTGCCAGCGTATCTCTCGGGAACACTGAAGCTTTCTTT. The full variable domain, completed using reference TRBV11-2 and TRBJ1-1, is EAGVAQSPRYKIIEKRQSVAFWCNPISGHATLYWYQQILGQGPKLLIQFQNNGVVDDSQLPKDRFSAERLKGVDSTLKIQPAKLEDSAVYLCASVSLGNTEAFFGQGTRLTVV.

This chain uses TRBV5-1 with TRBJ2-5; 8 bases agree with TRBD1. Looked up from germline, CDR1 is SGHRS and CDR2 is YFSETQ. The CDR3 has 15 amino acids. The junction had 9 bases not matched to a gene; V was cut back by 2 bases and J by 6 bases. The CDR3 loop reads CASSLSPGQEKTQYF. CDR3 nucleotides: TGCGCCAGCAGCTTATCACCGGGACAGGAAAAGACCCAGTACTTC.

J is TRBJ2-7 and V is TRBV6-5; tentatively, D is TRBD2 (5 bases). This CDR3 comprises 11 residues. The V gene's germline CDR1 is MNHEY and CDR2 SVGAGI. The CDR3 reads CVAGIGYEQYV. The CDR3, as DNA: TGTGTGGCGGGCATCGGCTACGAGCAGTACGTC.

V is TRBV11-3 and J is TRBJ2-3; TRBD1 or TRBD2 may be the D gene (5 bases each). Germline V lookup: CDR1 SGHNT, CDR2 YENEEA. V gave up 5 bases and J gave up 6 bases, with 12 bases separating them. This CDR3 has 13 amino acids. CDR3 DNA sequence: TGTGCCAGCAGCCACCGGGACCCCGATACGCAGTATTTT. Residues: CASSHRDPDTQYF. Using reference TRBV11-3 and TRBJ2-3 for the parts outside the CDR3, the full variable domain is EAGVVQSPRYKIIEKKQPVAFWCNPISGHNTLYWYLQNLGQGPELLIRYENEEAVDDSQLPKDRFSAERLKGVDSTLKIQPAELGDSAVYLCASSHRDPDTQYFGPGTRLTVL.

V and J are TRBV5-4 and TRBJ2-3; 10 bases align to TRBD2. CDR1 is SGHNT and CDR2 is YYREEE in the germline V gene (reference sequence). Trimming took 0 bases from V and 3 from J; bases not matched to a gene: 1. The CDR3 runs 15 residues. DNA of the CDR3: TGTGCCAGCAGCTTGGAACTAGCGGGGACAGATACGCAGTATTTT. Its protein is CASSLELAGTDTQYF.

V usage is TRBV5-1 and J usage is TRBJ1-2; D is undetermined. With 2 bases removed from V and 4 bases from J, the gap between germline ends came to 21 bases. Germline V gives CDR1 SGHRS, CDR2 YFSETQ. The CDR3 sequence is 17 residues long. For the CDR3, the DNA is TGCGCCAGCAGCTTCCGTGGACCCCGGGAAAAAGGCTATGGCTACACCTTC. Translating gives CASSFRGPREKGYGYTF.

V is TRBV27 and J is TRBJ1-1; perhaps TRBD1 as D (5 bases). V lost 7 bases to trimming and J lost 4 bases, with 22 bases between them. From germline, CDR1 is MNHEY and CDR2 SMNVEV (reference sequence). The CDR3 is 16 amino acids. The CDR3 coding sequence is TGTGCCAGCATCGTATACCGGCAAGGGGTGGGCACTGAAGCTTTCTTT. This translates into CASIVYRQGVGTEAFF.

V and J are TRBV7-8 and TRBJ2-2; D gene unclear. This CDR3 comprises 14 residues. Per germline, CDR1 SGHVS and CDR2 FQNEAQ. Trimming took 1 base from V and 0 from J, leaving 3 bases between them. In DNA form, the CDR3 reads TGTGCCAGCAGCTTAGTGGCGAACACCGGGGAGCTGTTTTTT. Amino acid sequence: CASSLVANTGELFF. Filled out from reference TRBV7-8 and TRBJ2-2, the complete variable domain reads GAGVSQSPRYKVAKRGQDVALRCDPISGHVSLFWYQQALGQGPEFLTYFQNEAQLDKSGLPSDRFFAERPEGSVSTLKIQRTQQEDSAVYLCASSLVANTGELFFGEGSRLTVL.

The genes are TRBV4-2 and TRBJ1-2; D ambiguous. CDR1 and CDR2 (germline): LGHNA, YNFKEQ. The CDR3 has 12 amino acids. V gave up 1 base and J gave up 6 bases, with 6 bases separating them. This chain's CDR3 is CASSQGRDGYTF. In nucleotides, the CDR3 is TGTGCCAGCAGCCAAGGACGAGATGGCTACACCTTC.

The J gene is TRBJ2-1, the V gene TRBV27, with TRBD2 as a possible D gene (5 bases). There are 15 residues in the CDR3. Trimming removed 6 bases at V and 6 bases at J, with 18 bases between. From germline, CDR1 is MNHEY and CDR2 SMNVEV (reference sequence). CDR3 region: CASSQERSKSNEQFF. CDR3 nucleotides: TGTGCCAGCAGCCAAGAGCGGTCCAAAAGCAATGAGCAGTTCTTC.

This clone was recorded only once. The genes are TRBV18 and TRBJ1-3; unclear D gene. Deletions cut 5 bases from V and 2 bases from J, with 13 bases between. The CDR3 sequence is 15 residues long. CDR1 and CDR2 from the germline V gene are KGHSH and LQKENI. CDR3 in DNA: TGTGCCAGCTCAGAGATCGGAGGTACTGGAAACACCATATATTTT. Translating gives CASSEIGGTGNTIYF.

The CDR3: CASSFFGSYEQYF. The CDR3 DNA follows: TGTGCCAGCAGCTTCTTCGGCTCCTACGAGCAGTACTTC. This rearrangement joins TRBV11-2 to TRBJ2-7; unclear D gene. Germline CDR1 is SGHAT and CDR2 is FQNNGV. The CDR3 is 13 amino acids. Trimming took off 3 bases at V and 0 bases at J, with 6 bases between the two ends.

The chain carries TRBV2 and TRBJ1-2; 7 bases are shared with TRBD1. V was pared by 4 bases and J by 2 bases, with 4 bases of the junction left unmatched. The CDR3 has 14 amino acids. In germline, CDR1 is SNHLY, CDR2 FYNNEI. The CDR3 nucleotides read TGTGCCAGCAGTGGACAGGGATACAACTATGGCTACACCTTC. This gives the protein CASSGQGYNYGYTF.